This T cell receptor (beta chain) was sequenced in a study of blood T cell repertoires in COVID-19. Profiling relied on immunoSEQ multiplex PCR, and the TCRdb table lists in-frame clones only, not all of them. The sample includes 110,000 to 150,000 clones, more than 80% of them seen just once. CDR1 and CDR2 (germline): WNHNN, SYGVQD (reference sequence). The junction had 17 bases not matched to a gene; V was cut back by 4 bases and J by 3 bases. The CDR3 sequence is 19 residues long. The sequenced sample consisted of PBMCs or T cells enriched from blood (not recorded which). The chain couples TRBV10-1 to TRBJ1-2; the match to TRBD1 covers 10 bases. The receptor comes from a woman younger than 30 who had been exposed to COVID-19. The CDR3 here is CASSVRIGTRDRGYYGYTF. The CDR3 bases are TGCGCCAGCAGTGTTAGGATCGGAACCCGGGACAGGGGCTACTATGGCTACACCTTC.